The 16 T cell receptor beta chains in this list originate from one sample, sequenced in a study of tumor-infiltrating lymphocytes in primary liver carcinoma. Researchers generated TCR beta cDNA from around 510 ng of total RNA, relying on a constant-region primer. Three-round nested multiplex PCR performed with slightly modified ARM-PCR produced the TCR beta libraries. Each of the first two PCR rounds ran approximately 10 cycles with TRBV1-TRBV30 forward and C-beta reverse primers. TCRdb redid the calling of the multiplex PCR reads with MiXCR, one entry per CDR3 protein. The sample yields about 310,000 distinct CDR3 sequences, approximately 58% seen once. The study extracted blood RNA from unsorted whole blood and also extracted germline DNA. Source material: peripheral blood. These TCRs come from a woman under 40 with primary liver carcinoma and hepatitis B virus infection.

In the case of this clonotype: At one of its ends the junction is not consistent with the germline gene, which may arise from a read error. The chain uses TRBV6-2 or TRBV6-3 and TRBJ2-3; 13 positions match TRBD2. The CDR3 has 13 amino acids. Germline V CDR1 and CDR2: MNHEY, SVGEGT. The CDR3: CASSTSGGDTHYF. The CDR3, as DNA: TGTGCCAGCAGTACTAGCGGGGGGGATACGCATTATTTT.

In this sample, this clonotype turned up a few times. The conserved closing phenylalanine or tryptophan is absent in this CDR3, likely reflecting a read error. The CDR3 bases are TGTGCCAGCAGCTCGACTAGAGGTAATGAGCAGTTCCTC. This gives the protein CASSSTRGNEQFL. This sequence joins TRBV7-9 and TRBJ2-1; possibly TRBD2 for D (6 bases). Germline V CDR1 and CDR2: SEHNR, FQNEAQ (reference sequence). The germline V and J ends were trimmed by 4 bases and 7 bases, with 11 bases remaining between them. The CDR3 length is 13 residues.

Concerning this clonotype itself: A much larger clone is a single base away; this may be a read error. The chain is built from TRBV11-2 and TRBJ2-3, with D possibly being TRBD1 or TRBD2 (6 bases each). This CDR3 comprises 19 residues. The germline CDR1 and CDR2 sequences are SGHAT and FQNNGV. Trimming took off 3 bases at V and 4 bases at J, with 26 bases between the two ends. This CDR3 is CASSLEEWGALGTADTQYF. CDR3 in DNA: TGTGCCAGCAGCTTGGAGGAATGGGGGGCCCTCGGGACCGCAGATACGCAGTATTTT.

To note about this clonotype: At one end the junction does not follow the germline gene, possibly because of a read error. The chain is built from TRBV7-9 and TRBJ2-3, with D perhaps TRBD1 or TRBD2 (5 bases each). Germline V gives CDR1 SEHNR, CDR2 FQNEAQ (reference sequence). This CDR3 region has 15 residues. Here the CDR3 reads CANSQGGIGADTQYF. In DNA form, the CDR3 reads TGTGCCAACAGCCAGGGTGGCATCGGGGCGGATACGCAGTATTTT.

To note about this clonotype: This CDR3 is missing its conserved last phenylalanine or tryptophan, likely due to a read error. The DNA is omitted, as the CDR3 cannot be located on it reliably, and the CDR3 follows TCRdb's listing. The chain has TRBV11-2 and TRBJ2-3; the DNA was not compared with TRBD1, the D call given in the table. The CDR3 region is 15 residues in length, termini included. The germline CDR1 and CDR2 sequences are SGHAT and FQNNGV. CDR3 loop: CASSFTTGATDTRYY.

On this clonotype itself: A read error may be the cause here, since a much bigger clone is one base away. This chain links TRBV6-2 or TRBV6-3 with TRBJ2-1; TRBD2 matches at 9 bases. This CDR3 has 14 amino acids. CDR1 MNHEY and CDR2 SVGEGT come from the germline V gene. The CDR3 is CASGSGSDGMSEVF. In DNA, the CDR3 is TGTGCCAGCGGTAGCGGGAGCGATGGAATGAGTGAGGTCTTC.

The chain uses TRBV6-1 and TRBJ1-5, with 8 bases aligning to TRBD1. The CDR3 spans 14 residues. Germline V gives CDR1 MNHNS, CDR2 SASEGT. V gave up 7 bases and J gave up 6 bases; unmatched junction bases: 8. CDR3 loop: CASTGDRGSQPQHF. CDR3 sequence (DNA): TGTGCCAGCACCGGAGACAGGGGCAGTCAGCCCCAGCATTTT.

This clonotype came up a few times. This clone may be a read error of a much larger clone one base away. The chain recombines TRBV29-1 with TRBJ2-3; D ambiguous. Germline CDR1 is SQVTM and CDR2 is ANQGSEA. Trimming removed 3 bases at V and 2 bases at J, with 12 bases between. This CDR3 is built from 14 residues. CDR3 DNA: TGCAGCGTTGAGGGCACCTCGACCACAGATACGCAGTATTTT. It is translated as CSVEGTSTTDTQYF.

This clonotype has only a few counts. This chain connects TRBV28 to TRBJ2-7; D unclear. Germline V CDR1 and CDR2: MDHEN, SYDVKM. V shed 7 bases and J shed 3 bases, with 10 bases lying between them. The CDR3 runs 12 residues. The CDR3 bases are TGTGCCAGCACCAAAAACAACTACGAGCAGTACTTC. It codes for CASTKNNYEQYF.

Concerning this clonotype itself: Relative to the germline gene, one junction end is altered; a read error may explain this. This chain uses TRBV5-1 with TRBJ2-1, with D possibly TRBD1 on 5 matching bases. The CDR3 runs 17 residues. CDR1 SGHRS and CDR2 YFSETQ come from the germline V gene. For the CDR3, the DNA is TGCGCCAGCAGCTTGAATCCGGACACCAACTCCTACAATGAGCAGATCTTC. Translated: CASSLNPDTNSYNEQIF. Drawing the rest from reference TRBV5-1 and TRBJ2-1, the complete variable domain is KAGVTQTPRYLIKTRGQQVTLSCSPISGHRSVSWYQQTPGQGLQFLFEYFSETQRNKGNFPGRFSGRQFSNSRSEMNVSTLELGDSALYLCASSLNPDTNSYNEQIFGPGTRLTVL.

Details on this clonotype: A read error may be the cause here, since a much bigger clone is one base away. V usage is TRBV12-3 or TRBV12-4 and J usage is TRBJ1-2; 7 nucleotides match TRBD1. The CDR3 is made up of 15 amino acids. With V trimmed by 5 bases and J by 5 bases, 11 bases remained unmatched. The CDR3 nucleotides read TGTGCCAGCAGTCCACGACAGGGTGGGCGATATGGCTACACCTTC. Translating gives CASSPRQGGRYGYTF.

Comment on this clonotype: This may be a read error, as it is one base from a much larger clone. This chain links TRBV6-1 with TRBJ1-2; D gene uncertain. The V end was cut by 0 bases, the J end by 7 bases, with 12 bases between. Germline CDR1 reads MNHNS; CDR2 reads SASEGT. This CDR3 contains 14 residues. CDR3 nucleotides: TGTGCCAGCAGTGAAGCGATTCGGTTGTCTGGCTACACCTTC. This gives the protein CASSEAIRLSGYTF.

This rearrangement joins TRBV6-1 to TRBJ2-7; 12 bases are shared with TRBD1. V was clipped by 7 bases and J by 4 bases; unmatched bases: 11. Per germline, CDR1 MNHNS and CDR2 SASEGT. This CDR3 region has 16 residues. CDR3 loop: CASNNPGQGAQYEQYF. CDR3 in DNA: TGTGCCAGCAATAACCCGGGACAGGGGGCCCAATACGAGCAGTACTTC.

There are many counts of this clonotype. The chain recombines TRBV29-1 with TRBJ2-5, with D tentatively TRBD1 or TRBD2 (5 bases each). CDR1 and CDR2 (germline): SQVTM, ANQGSEA. Trimming removed 2 bases from V and 5 bases from J, with 12 bases in between. This CDR3 has 13 residues. CDR3 protein: CSVELGAGETQYF. The CDR3 nucleotides read TGCAGCGTTGAATTAGGGGCGGGCGAGACCCAGTACTTC.

Notes on this clonotype: A much larger clone is a single base away; this may be a read error. The gene calls are TRBV6-5 and TRBJ2-7, with 8 bases that match TRBD1. CDR3 length equals 15 residues. Per the germline V gene, CDR1 is MNHEY and CDR2 is SVGAGI. V lost 10 bases, J lost 6 bases, and 17 bases stayed unmatched. Here the CDR3 reads CANSSGQGRRSEQYF. CDR3 bases: TGTGCCAACAGCTCCGGACAGGGCCGGCGGTCCGAGCAGTACTTC.

About this clonotype: A much larger clone lies a single base off, so this may be a read error. The chain recombines TRBV29-1 with TRBJ2-7, with D possibly TRBD1 on 5 matching bases. Trimming shortened V by 3 bases and J by 1 base, and 10 bases separated the two germline ends. This CDR3 spans 13 amino acids. CDR1 and CDR2 from the germline V gene are SQVTM and ANQGSEA. CDR3: CSVEAQESYEQYF. CDR3 in DNA: TGCAGCGTTGAGGCACAGGAATCCTACGAGCAGTACTTC.